The 24 T cell receptor beta chains presented below share a single source sample, sequenced in a study of blood T cells in healthy people across ages. Combining a sample-barcoded 5' primer with a J-beta primer mix, a second PCR ran for about 6 to 11 cycles. Each CDR3 protein gets one entry after TCRdb re-called the 5' RACE reads with MiXCR. The sample records some 1.8 million distinct CDR3 sequences, around 42% being singletons. The source material was blood. All receptors derive from a human donor in good health.

The CDR3, as DNA: TGTGCCAGCAGTCCCCCGGGGAGTAACTATGGCTACACCTTC. Protein: CASSPPGSNYGYTF. The chain employs TRBV25-1 and TRBJ1-2; D is ambiguous. The germline CDR1 and CDR2 sequences are MGHDK and SYGVNS. V dropped 5 bases and J dropped 1 base, with 11 bases sitting between them. The CDR3 is 14 residues long.

The chain links TRBV9 to TRBJ2-1; 12 bases are a match to TRBD2. This CDR3 has 16 amino acids. The V and J ends lost 0 bases and 7 bases, in that order; junction bases with no gene match: 5. Germline values: CDR1 SGDLS, CDR2 YYNGEE. The CDR3: CASSVEVLAGGNEQFF. The CDR3 DNA reads as TGTGCCAGCAGCGTAGAAGTACTAGCGGGGGGAAATGAGCAGTTCTTC.

The J gene is TRBJ2-7, the V gene TRBV7-2; possible D gene TRBD2, 6 bases. The length of the CDR3 is 15 residues. CDR1 is SGHTA and CDR2 is FQGNSA in the germline V gene. V shed 1 base and J shed 2 bases, with 12 bases lying between them. CDR3 residues: CASSLGASVTYEQYF. The CDR3 region has the DNA TGTGCCAGCAGCTTAGGGGCTAGCGTAACCTACGAGCAGTACTTC.

In its sample, this clonotype was seen a few times. The V gene is TRBV6-6, the J gene TRBJ1-1; possible D gene TRBD1, 5 bases. V lost 6 bases and J lost 0, with 8 bases in between. This CDR3 spans 13 amino acids. Germline V lookup: CDR1 MNHNY, CDR2 SVGAGI (reference sequence). Here the CDR3 reads CASRGGVNTEAFF. For the CDR3, the DNA is TGTGCCAGCAGGGGAGGGGTGAACACTGAAGCTTTCTTT.

The chain has TRBV29-1 and TRBJ1-1; D uncertain. The ends were cut back, 4 bases at V and 5 bases at J, with 14 bases in the middle. This CDR3 region has 13 residues. Germline V lookup: CDR1 SQVTM, CDR2 ANQGSEA. Here the CDR3 reads CSVGAIAGTEAFF. CDR3 nucleotides: TGCAGCGTTGGGGCCATAGCGGGAACTGAAGCTTTCTTT.

Only a few counts were recorded for this clonotype. The CDR3 DNA follows: TGTGCCAGCGTGCGGGACAGGAATGAAAAACTGTTTTTT. This gives the protein CASVRDRNEKLFF. This rearrangement joins TRBV6-6 to TRBJ1-4; 8 nucleotides line up with TRBD1. This CDR3 comprises 13 residues. Germline trimming cut 8 bases from V and 5 bases from J; bases unmatched to any gene: 4. The germline V gene has CDR1 MNHNY and CDR2 SVGAGI (reference sequence).

This clonotype was counted at least ten times. The V and J genes are TRBV28 and TRBJ2-1; D is uncertain. Trimming took off 3 bases at V and 6 bases at J, with 6 bases between the two ends. CDR3 size: 12 residues. Germline V CDR1 and CDR2: MDHEN, SYDVKM. In nucleotides, the CDR3 is TGTGCCAGCAGTTTCGAAACCAATGAGCAGTTCTTC. Protein: CASSFETNEQFF.

The chain joins TRBV5-1 to TRBJ1-4, with a tentative D call TRBD1 (6 bases). V lost 3 bases, J lost 4 bases, and 13 bases lay in between. The CDR3 is made up of 15 amino acids. In germline, CDR1 is SGHRS, CDR2 YFSETQ. The CDR3 here is CASSSRGRSNEKLFF. The CDR3 coding sequence is TGCGCCAGCAGCTCCAGGGGCAGAAGTAATGAAAAACTGTTTTTT.

V is TRBV6-2 or TRBV6-3 and J is TRBJ2-7, with D perhaps being TRBD1 or TRBD2 (7 bases each). The V and J ends lost 6 bases and 4 bases respectively, with 16 bases between them. The CDR3 sequence is 14 residues long. From germline, CDR1 is MNHEY and CDR2 SVGEGT. CDR3 amino acids: CASSPQGGLYEQYF. The CDR3 bases are TGTGCCAGCAGCCCCCAGGGGGGGCTATACGAGCAGTACTTC.

This chain joins TRBV13 and TRBJ1-1; possible D gene TRBD1, 5 bases. Germline V gene sequence: CDR1 PRHDT, CDR2 FYEKMQ (reference sequence). The CDR3 is 15 amino acids. V was clipped by 3 bases and J by 1 base, with 12 bases between them. CDR3 amino acids: CASSFPGAGNTEAFF. The CDR3 DNA follows: TGTGCCAGCAGCTTCCCTGGGGCGGGGAACACTGAAGCTTTCTTT.

The chain employs TRBV28 and TRBJ2-1; maybe TRBD2 (7 bases). V was trimmed by 3 bases and J by 7 bases, leaving 13 bases between them. The CDR3 totals 14 residues. Germline CDR1 reads MDHEN; CDR2 reads SYDVKM. The CDR3 sequence: CASSFGGALNEQFF. Written as DNA, the CDR3 is TGTGCCAGCAGTTTTGGGGGGGCCCTGAATGAGCAGTTCTTC. Full variable domain (remainder filled in from reference TRBV28 and TRBJ2-1): DVKVTQSSRYLVKRTGEKVFLECVQDMDHENMFWYRQDPGLGLRLIYFSYDVKMKEKGDIPEGYSVSREKKERFSLILESASTNQTSMYLCASSFGGALNEQFFGPGTRLTVL.

This clonotype was seen more than once but under ten times. This chain links TRBV7-9 with TRBJ2-1; 7 bases align to TRBD2. V shed 1 base, J shed 6 bases, and the junction held 3 bases outside the gene matches. The CDR3 has 14 amino acids. Looked up from germline, CDR1 is SEHNR and CDR2 is FQNEAQ (reference sequence). The CDR3 protein is CASSLDAGVNEQFF. For the CDR3, the DNA is TGTGCCAGCAGCTTAGATGCGGGGGTCAATGAGCAGTTCTTC.

This clonotype was seen a handful of times. The chain employs TRBV4-1 and TRBJ2-7, with a possible D match to TRBD2 (6 bases). Looked up from germline, CDR1 is MGHRA and CDR2 is YSYEKL. CDR3 length: 15 residues. V was clipped by 0 bases and J by 0 bases, with 9 bases between them. CDR3 nucleotides: TGCGCCAGCAGCCAAGAAGGCGGGGTCTCCTACGAGCAGTACTTC. Protein product: CASSQEGGVSYEQYF.

The chain uses TRBV3-1 and TRBJ1-2, with TRBD1 identical over 7 bases. The ends lost 0 bases at V and 8 bases at J; junction bases unmatched: 9. Looked up from germline, CDR1 is LGHDT and CDR2 is YNNKEL (reference sequence). This CDR3 has 15 residues. Here the CDR3 reads CASSQDSRGLLGYTF. In DNA form, the CDR3 reads TGTGCCAGCAGCCAAGATTCGAGGGGGCTGTTGGGCTACACCTTC. Full variable domain (missing parts from reference TRBV3-1 and TRBJ1-2): DTAVSQTPKYLVTQMGNDKSIKCEQNLGHDTMYWYKQDSKKFLKIMFSYNNKELIINETVPNRFSPKSPDKAHLNLHINSLELGDSAVYFCASSQDSRGLLGYTFGSGTRLTVV.

The chain recombines TRBV2 with TRBJ2-7, with 11 positions matching TRBD2. Trimming cost V 6 bases and J 5 bases; bases outside gene matches: 9. The germline V gene has CDR1 SNHLY and CDR2 FYNNEI. The CDR3 has 15 amino acids. The CDR3 spells CASRPLAGGKDEQYF. The DNA of the CDR3 is TGTGCCAGCAGGCCTCTAGCGGGGGGAAAGGACGAGCAGTACTTC.

This clonotype was counted between two and nine times. The J gene is TRBJ1-6, the V gene TRBV20-1; the match to TRBD1 covers 7 bases. The CDR3 is 16 residues long. V dropped 3 bases and J dropped 7; count of bases not matched to a gene: 12. Looked up from germline, CDR1 is DFQATT and CDR2 is SNEGSKA (reference sequence). In DNA, the CDR3 is TGCAGTGCTAGTATAGGGGGCTTATCCCTAAATTCACCCCTCCACTTT. This gives the protein CSASIGGLSLNSPLHF.

This clonotype was seen a few times. This chain links TRBV7-2 with TRBJ2-7; no definite D call. V was trimmed by 0 bases and J by 2 bases, leaving 8 bases between them. Germline assignment: CDR1 SGHTA and CDR2 FQGNSA. The CDR3 spans 14 residues. The CDR3 coding sequence is TGTGCCAGCAGCTTAGCGGTAGAGCCCTACGAGCAGTACTTC. Translating gives CASSLAVEPYEQYF.

This clonotype was detected a few times. This chain links TRBV18 with TRBJ2-5; D unclear. The CDR3 consists of 15 residues. Deletions cut 1 base from V and 2 bases from J, with 11 bases between. Per germline, CDR1 KGHSH and CDR2 LQKENI. CDR3 nucleotide sequence: TGTGCCAGCTCACCACGCCGGACCGGACAAGAGACCCAGTACTTC. Translated, it gives CASSPRRTGQETQYF.

This clonotype came up a few times. This chain joins TRBV24-1 and TRBJ1-5, with no clear D. The CDR3 has 14 residues. Trimming removed 1 base at V and 1 base at J, with 4 bases between. CDR1 KGHDR and CDR2 SFDVKD come from the germline V gene. The DNA for the CDR3 is TGTGCCACCAGTGATTTTTCCAGCAATCAGCCCCAGCATTTT. This codes for CATSDFSSNQPQHF.

The rearrangement links TRBV7-6 to TRBJ2-5; 8 nucleotides align to TRBD2. This CDR3 spans 13 amino acids. J gave up 3 bases and V 6 bases, and 3 bases lay outside the gene matches. The germline CDR1 and CDR2 sequences are SGHVS and FNYEAQ. CDR3 protein: CASRLLAEETQYF. The CDR3 nucleotides are TGTGCCAGCAGACTACTAGCGGAAGAGACCCAGTACTTC.

This clonotype has a handful of counts. The V gene is TRBV24-1, the J gene TRBJ2-6; D is perhaps TRBD1 (6 bases). CDR1 is KGHDR, CDR2 SFDVKD, per germline. The CDR3 is 15 amino acids. The V end was cut by 5 bases, the J end by 4 bases, with 11 bases between. In DNA form, the CDR3 reads TGTGCCACCAGTGTAGGGGGATCCGGGGCCAACGTCCTGACTTTC. Translation: CATSVGGSGANVLTF.

The rearrangement uses TRBV4-2 and TRBJ2-5, with TRBD2 matching over 7 bases. The V gene end was trimmed by 3 bases and the J gene end by 5 bases; junction bases not matched to a gene: 15. The CDR3 loop spans 17 amino acids. Germline lookup yields CDR1 LGHNA and CDR2 YNFKEQ. The CDR3 DNA reads as TGTGCCAGCAGCCACAGATCGACCCGGGGGAGGGAGGAGACCCAGTACTTC. Its translation is CASSHRSTRGREETQYF.

This chain connects TRBV7-2 to TRBJ2-3; 10 nucleotides match TRBD2. Germline values: CDR1 SGHTA, CDR2 FQGNSA. V lost 3 bases and J lost 7; bases outside the gene matches: 10. The CDR3 consists of 16 residues. The CDR3 spells CASSLIGLAARYTQYF. DNA of the CDR3: TGTGCCAGCAGCTTGATAGGACTAGCGGCTAGGTATACGCAGTATTTT. Full variable domain (outside the CDR3, taken from reference TRBV7-2 and TRBJ2-3): GAGVSQSPSNKVTEKGKDVELRCDPISGHTALYWYRQSLGQGLEFLIYFQGNSAPDKSGLPSDRFSAERTGGSVSTLTIQRTQQEDSAVYLCASSLIGLAARYTQYFGPGTRLTVL.

The rearrangement links TRBV12-3 or TRBV12-4 to TRBJ2-2; tentative D call: TRBD2 (6 bases). The length of the CDR3 is 15 residues. V gave up 6 bases and J gave up 4 bases, with 15 bases separating them. CDR3 sequence: CASSRIGGVTGELFF. DNA of the CDR3: TGTGCCAGCAGCCGGATCGGGGGAGTCACCGGGGAGCTGTTTTTT.